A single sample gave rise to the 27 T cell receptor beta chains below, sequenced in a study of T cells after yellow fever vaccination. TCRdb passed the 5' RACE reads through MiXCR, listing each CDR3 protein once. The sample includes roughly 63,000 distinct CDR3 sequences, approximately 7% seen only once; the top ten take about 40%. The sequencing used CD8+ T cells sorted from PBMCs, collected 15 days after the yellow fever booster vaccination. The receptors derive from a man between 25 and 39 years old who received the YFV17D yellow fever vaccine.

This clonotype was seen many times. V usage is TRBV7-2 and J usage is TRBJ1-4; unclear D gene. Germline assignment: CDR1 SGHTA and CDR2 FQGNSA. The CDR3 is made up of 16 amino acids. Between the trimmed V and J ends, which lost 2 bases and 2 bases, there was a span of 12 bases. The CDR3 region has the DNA TGTGCCAGCAGCTTATACCATACCCCCACTAATGAAAAACTGTTTTTT. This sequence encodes CASSLYHTPTNEKLFF.

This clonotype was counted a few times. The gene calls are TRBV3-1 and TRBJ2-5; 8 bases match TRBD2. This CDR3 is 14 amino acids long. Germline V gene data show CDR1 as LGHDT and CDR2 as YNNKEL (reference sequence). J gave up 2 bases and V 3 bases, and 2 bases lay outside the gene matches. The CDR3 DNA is TGTGCCAGCAGCCACGGGACTAGTCAAGAGACCCAGTACTTC. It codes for CASSHGTSQETQYF.

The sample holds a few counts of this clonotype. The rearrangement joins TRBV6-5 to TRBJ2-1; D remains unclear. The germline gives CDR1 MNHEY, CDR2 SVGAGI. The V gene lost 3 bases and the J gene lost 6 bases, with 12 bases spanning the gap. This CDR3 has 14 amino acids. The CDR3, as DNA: TGTGCCAGCAGTTATTTTGCTAGTACCAATGAGCAGTTCTTC. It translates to CASSYFASTNEQFF.

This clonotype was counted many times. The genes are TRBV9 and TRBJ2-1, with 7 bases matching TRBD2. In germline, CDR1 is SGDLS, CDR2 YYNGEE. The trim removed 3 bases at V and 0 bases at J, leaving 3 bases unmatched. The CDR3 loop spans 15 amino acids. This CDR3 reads CASSASGSSYNEQFF. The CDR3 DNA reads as TGTGCCAGCAGCGCTAGCGGTAGCTCCTACAATGAGCAGTTCTTC.

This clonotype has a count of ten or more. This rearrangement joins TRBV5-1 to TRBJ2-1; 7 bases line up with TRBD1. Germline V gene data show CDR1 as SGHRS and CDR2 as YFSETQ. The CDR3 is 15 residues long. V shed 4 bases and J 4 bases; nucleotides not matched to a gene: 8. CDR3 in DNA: TGCGCCAGCAGCCCCGACAGGGATGGGTACAATGAGCAGTTCTTC. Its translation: CASSPDRDGYNEQFF.

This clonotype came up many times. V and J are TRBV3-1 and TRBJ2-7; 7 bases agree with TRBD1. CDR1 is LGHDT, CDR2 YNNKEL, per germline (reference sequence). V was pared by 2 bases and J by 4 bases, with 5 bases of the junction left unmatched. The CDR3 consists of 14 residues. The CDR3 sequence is CASSQSGTVYEQYF. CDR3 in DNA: TGTGCCAGCAGCCAATCCGGGACAGTTTACGAGCAGTACTTC.

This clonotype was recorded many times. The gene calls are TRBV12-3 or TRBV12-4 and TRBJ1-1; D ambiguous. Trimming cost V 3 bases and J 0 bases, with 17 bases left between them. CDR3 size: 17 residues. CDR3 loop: CASSFGTAKSVNTEAFF. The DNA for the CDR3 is TGTGCCAGCAGTTTCGGCACCGCGAAGTCGGTGAACACTGAAGCTTTCTTT.

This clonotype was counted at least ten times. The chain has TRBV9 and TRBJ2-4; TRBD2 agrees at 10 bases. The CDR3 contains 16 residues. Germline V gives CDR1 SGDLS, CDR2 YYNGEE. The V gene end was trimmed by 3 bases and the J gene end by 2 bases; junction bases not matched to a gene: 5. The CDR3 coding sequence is TGTGCCAGCAGCGCCACTAGCGGGACAACCAAAAACATTCAGTACTTC. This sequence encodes CASSATSGTTKNIQYF. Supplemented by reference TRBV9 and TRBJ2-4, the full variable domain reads DSGVTQTPKHLITATGQRVTLRCSPRSGDLSVYWYQQSLDQGLQFLIQYYNGEERAKGNILERFSAQQFPDLHSELNLSSLELGDSALYFCASSATSGTTKNIQYFGAGTRLSVL.

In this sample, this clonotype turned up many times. For the CDR3, the DNA is TGCGCCAGCAGCCAAGTGAAGGGTGGGGGCACTGAAGCTTTCTTT. It translates to CASSQVKGGGTEAFF. The chain joins TRBV4-3 to TRBJ1-1, with D tentatively TRBD1 (5 bases). The ends were cut back, 1 base at V and 4 bases at J, with 13 bases in the middle. Germline V lookup: CDR1 LGHNA, CDR2 YSLEER. The CDR3 runs 15 residues.

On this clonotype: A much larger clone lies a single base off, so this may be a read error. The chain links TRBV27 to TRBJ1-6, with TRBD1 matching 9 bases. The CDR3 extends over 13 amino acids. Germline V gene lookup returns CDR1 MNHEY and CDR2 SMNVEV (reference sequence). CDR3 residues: CASSVDRGSPHHF. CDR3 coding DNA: TGTGCCAGCAGTGTGGACAGGGGTTCACCCCACCACTTT.

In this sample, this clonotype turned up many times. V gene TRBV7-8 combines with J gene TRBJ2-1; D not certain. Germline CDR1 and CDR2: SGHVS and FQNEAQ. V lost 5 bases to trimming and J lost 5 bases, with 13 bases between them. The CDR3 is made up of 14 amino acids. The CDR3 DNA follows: TGTGCCAGCAGCGCCGACGGGTTCGACAATGAGCAGTTCTTC. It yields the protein CASSADGFDNEQFF.

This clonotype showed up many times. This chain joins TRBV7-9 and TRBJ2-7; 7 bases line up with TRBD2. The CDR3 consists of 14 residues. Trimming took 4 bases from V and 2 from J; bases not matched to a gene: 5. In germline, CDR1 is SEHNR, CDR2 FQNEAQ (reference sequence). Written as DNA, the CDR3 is TGTGCCAGCAGCTCTCCGGGGGGTACCTACGAGCAGTACTTC. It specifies CASSSPGGTYEQYF.

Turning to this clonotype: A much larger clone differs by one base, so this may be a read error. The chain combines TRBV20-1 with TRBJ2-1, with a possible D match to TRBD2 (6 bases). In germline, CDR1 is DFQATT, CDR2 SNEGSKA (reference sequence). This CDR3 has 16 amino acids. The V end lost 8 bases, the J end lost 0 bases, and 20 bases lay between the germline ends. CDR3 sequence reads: CSPTLASPSSYNEQFF. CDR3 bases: TGCAGTCCCACTCTAGCGTCACCCAGCTCCTACAATGAGCAGTTCTTC.

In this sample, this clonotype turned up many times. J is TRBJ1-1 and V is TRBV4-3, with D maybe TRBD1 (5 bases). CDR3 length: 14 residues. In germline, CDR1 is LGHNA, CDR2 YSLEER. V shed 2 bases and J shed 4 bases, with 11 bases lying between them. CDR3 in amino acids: CASSQSGWGTEAFF. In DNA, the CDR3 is TGCGCCAGCAGCCAATCAGGGTGGGGCACTGAAGCTTTCTTT.

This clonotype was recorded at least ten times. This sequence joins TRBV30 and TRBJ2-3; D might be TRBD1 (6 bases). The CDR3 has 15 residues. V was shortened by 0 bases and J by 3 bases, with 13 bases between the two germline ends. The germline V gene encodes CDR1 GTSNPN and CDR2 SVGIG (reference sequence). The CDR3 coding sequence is TGTGCCTGGAGTGTAAGGGGGAGAGGGACAGATACGCAGTATTTT. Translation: CAWSVRGRGTDTQYF.

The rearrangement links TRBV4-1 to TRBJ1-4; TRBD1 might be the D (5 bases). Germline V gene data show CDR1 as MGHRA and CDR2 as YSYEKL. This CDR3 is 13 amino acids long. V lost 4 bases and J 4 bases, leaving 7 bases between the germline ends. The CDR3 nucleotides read TGCGCCAGCAGCCGACAGCTTAATGAAAAACTGTTTTTT. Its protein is CASSRQLNEKLFF.

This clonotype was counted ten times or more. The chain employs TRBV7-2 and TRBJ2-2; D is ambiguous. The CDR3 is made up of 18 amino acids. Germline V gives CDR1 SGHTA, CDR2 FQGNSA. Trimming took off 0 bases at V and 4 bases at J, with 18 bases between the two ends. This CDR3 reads CASSLAWSSSPTTGELFF. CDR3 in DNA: TGTGCCAGCAGCTTAGCATGGTCTAGTTCCCCCACCACCGGGGAGCTGTTTTTT.

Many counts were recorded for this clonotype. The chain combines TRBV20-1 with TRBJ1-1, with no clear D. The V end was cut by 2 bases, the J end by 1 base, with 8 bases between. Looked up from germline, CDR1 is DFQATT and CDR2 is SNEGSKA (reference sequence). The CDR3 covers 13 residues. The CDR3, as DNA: TGCAGTGCTAGATCGTGGGAGAACACTGAAGCTTTCTTT. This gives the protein CSARSWENTEAFF.

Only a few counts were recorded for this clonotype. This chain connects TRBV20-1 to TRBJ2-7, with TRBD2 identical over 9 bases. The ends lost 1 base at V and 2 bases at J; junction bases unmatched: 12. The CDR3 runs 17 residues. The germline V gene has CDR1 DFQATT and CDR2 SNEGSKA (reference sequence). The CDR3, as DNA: TGCAGTGCTAGAGCTAGCGGGGATGCGACTTTCCCCTACGAGCAGTACTTC. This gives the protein CSARASGDATFPYEQYF.

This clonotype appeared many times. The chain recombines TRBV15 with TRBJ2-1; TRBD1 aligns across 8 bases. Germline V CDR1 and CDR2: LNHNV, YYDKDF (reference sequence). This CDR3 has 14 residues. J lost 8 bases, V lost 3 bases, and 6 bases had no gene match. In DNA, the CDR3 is TGTGCCACCAGCAGGATGCAGGGGGCTCATGAGCAGTTCTTC. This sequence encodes CATSRMQGAHEQFF.

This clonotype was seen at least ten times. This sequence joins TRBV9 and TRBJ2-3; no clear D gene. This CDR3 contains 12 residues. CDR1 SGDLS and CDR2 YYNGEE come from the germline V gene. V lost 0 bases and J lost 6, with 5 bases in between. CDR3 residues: CASSVGFDTQYF. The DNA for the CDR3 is TGTGCCAGCAGCGTAGGGTTTGATACGCAGTATTTT.

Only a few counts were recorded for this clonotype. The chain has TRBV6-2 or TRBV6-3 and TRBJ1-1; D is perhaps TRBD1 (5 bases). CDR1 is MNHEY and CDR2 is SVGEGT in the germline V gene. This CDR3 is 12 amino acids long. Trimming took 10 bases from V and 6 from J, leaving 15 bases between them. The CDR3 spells CATTRGLAEAFF. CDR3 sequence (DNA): TGTGCCACAACGAGGGGACTGGCTGAAGCTTTCTTT.

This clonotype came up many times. The chain's CDR3 is CASSLEAGVNEQFF. CDR3 sequence (DNA): TGTGCCAGCAGCTTAGAAGCTGGGGTCAATGAGCAGTTCTTC. The genes are TRBV7-2 and TRBJ2-1; D remains unclear. With 1 base removed from V and 6 bases from J, the gap between germline ends came to 10 bases. Germline lookup yields CDR1 SGHTA and CDR2 FQGNSA. The CDR3 contains 14 residues.

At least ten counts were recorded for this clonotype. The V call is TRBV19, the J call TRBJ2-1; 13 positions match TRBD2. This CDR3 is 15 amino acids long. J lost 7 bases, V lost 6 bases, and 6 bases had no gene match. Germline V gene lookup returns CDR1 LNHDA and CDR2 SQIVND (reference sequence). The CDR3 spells CASSPLAGGHNEQFF. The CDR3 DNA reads TGTGCCAGTAGCCCACTAGCGGGAGGGCATAATGAGCAGTTCTTC.

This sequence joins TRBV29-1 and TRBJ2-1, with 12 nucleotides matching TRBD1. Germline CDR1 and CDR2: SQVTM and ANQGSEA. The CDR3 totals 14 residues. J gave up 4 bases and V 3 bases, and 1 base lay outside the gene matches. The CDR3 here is CSVEGQGAYNEQFF. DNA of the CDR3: TGCAGCGTTGAGGGACAGGGGGCGTACAATGAGCAGTTCTTC.

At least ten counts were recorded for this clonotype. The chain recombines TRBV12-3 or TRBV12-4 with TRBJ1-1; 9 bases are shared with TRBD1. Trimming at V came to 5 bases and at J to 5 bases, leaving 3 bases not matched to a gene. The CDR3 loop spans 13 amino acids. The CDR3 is CASSPGTGTEAFF. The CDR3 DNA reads TGTGCCAGCAGTCCGGGGACAGGGACTGAAGCTTTCTTT.

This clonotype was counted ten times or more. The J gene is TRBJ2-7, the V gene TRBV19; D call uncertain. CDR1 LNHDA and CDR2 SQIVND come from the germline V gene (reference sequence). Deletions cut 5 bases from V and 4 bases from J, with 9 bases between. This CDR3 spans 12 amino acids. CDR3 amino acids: CASSASDYEQYF. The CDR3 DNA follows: TGTGCCAGTAGTGCATCAGATTACGAGCAGTACTTC.